One and the same sample provided the 13 T cell receptor beta chains below, sequenced in a study of shared clonotypes between healthy human individuals (TCRdb year 2020). The receptor library was made with the immunoSEQ multiplex PCR assay. The immuneACCESS repertoire file appears here via TCRdb, limited to in-frame rearrangements. These files lack a portion of the clones; in checked studies, under half of the deficit traces to unresolved V genes, and the cause of the others is not known. This sample has 85,000 to 100,000 clones in its table, and 60% to 75% of those were observed once. The ten largest clones take up around half of the sample. The sample taken for sequencing was memory CD8+ T cells sorted from blood. Interpreted using the paper, the cell subset or site label stands for: CD45RO+ cells pooled with CCR7-negative TemRA cells. These receptors were obtained from a man aged 30 to 39 in good health.

This clone was counted many times. The V gene is TRBV5-1, the J gene TRBJ2-1; tentatively, D is TRBD2 (5 bases). The CDR3 sequence is 15 residues long. Trimming took 7 bases from V and 5 from J, leaving 19 bases between them. In germline, CDR1 is SGHRS, CDR2 YFSETQ. The CDR3: CASATGNDDHNEQFF. The CDR3 DNA sequence: TGCGCCAGCGCCACCGGGAACGACGACCACAATGAGCAGTTCTTC.

This chain uses TRBV6-5 with TRBJ1-4, with a weak D call TRBD1 (5 bases). This CDR3 spans 14 amino acids. Trimming removed 5 bases from V and 7 bases from J, with 14 bases in between. Germline CDR1 and CDR2: MNHEY and SVGAGI. For the CDR3, the DNA is TGTGCCAGCAGTACCCGGGGGAGAGGTGAAAAACTGTTTTTT. Its protein is CASSTRGRGEKLFF.

This sequence joins TRBV19 and TRBJ2-7, with D possibly being TRBD2 (6 bases). Looked up from germline, CDR1 is LNHDA and CDR2 is SQIVND (reference sequence). The CDR3 consists of 14 residues. V gave up 3 bases and J gave up 0 bases, with 9 bases separating them. Here the CDR3 DNA reads TGTGCCAGTAGTATCCGGGAGCTCTCCTACGAGCAGTACTTC. Amino acids: CASSIRELSYEQYF. The variable domain in full, completed from reference TRBV19 and TRBJ2-7, reads DGGITQSPKYLFRKEGQNVTLSCEQNLNHDAMYWYRQDPGQGLRLIYYSQIVNDFQKGDIAEGYSVSREKKESFPLTVTSAQKNPTAFYLCASSIRELSYEQYFGPGTRLTVT.

The rearrangement uses TRBV19 and TRBJ1-1; D not certain. Germline V CDR1 and CDR2: LNHDA, SQIVND (reference sequence). Trimming left V 3 bases short and J 7 bases short, with 9 bases between. This CDR3 spans 12 amino acids. CDR3: CASSIRGHEAFF. The CDR3 nucleotides read TGTGCCAGTAGTATCCGTGGCCATGAAGCTTTCTTT.

This clone appeared many times. The identical CDR3 is also encoded by other nucleotide sequences in the sample. The chain carries TRBV6-4 and TRBJ2-1, with 11 bases matching TRBD2. This CDR3 has 15 amino acids. The ends lost 2 bases at V and 4 bases at J; junction bases unmatched: 1. Germline-derived CDR1 and CDR2 are MRHNA and SNTAGT. The CDR3 sequence: CASSDTSGSYNEQFF. The DNA for the CDR3 is TGTGCCAGCAGTGACACTAGCGGGAGTTACAATGAGCAGTTCTTC.

The chain combines TRBV4-1 with TRBJ2-7; 8 bases are a match to TRBD2. Germline CDR1 reads MGHRA; CDR2 reads YSYEKL. CDR3 length equals 15 residues. J lost 3 bases, V lost 6 bases, and 10 bases had no gene match. CDR3 region: CASRPREDLFYEQYF. The DNA for the CDR3 is TGCGCCAGCAGACCGCGGGAGGACCTTTTCTACGAGCAGTACTTC.

This clone was seen a handful of times. This chain joins TRBV29-1 and TRBJ2-7; a possible D gene is TRBD2 (5 bases). The CDR3 has 13 amino acids. Trimming cost V 6 bases and J 6 bases, with 18 bases left between them. Germline CDR1 and CDR2: SQVTM and ANQGSEA. The CDR3, as DNA: TGCAGCGTAATGAGGGCGAACGTGGGCGAGCAGTACTTC. Amino acid sequence: CSVMRANVGEQYF.

This rearrangement joins TRBV29-1 to TRBJ2-2; D ambiguous. CDR1 is SQVTM, CDR2 ANQGSEA, per germline. CDR3 length: 12 residues. The V and J ends lost 3 bases and 5 bases respectively, with 7 bases between them. The CDR3 coding sequence is TGCAGCGTTGAGGTCGGTACCGGGGAGCTGTTTTTT. It encodes CSVEVGTGELFF.

The V gene is TRBV11-2, the J gene TRBJ2-5; TRBD2 matches at 8 bases. The J call could be wrong; TRBJ2-7 is a better fit for the DNA end. The germline V gene has CDR1 SGHAT and CDR2 FQNNGV. This CDR3 spans 19 amino acids. DNA for the CDR3: TGTGCCAGCAGCCCACTATCCAGGTCTAGGACTAGCCGTTCCTACGAGCAGTACTTC. Translated, it gives CASSPLSRSRTSRSYEQYF.

This clone was observed a handful of times. The genes are TRBV2 and TRBJ2-2; D gene unclear. The CDR3 has 18 residues. V dropped 6 bases and J dropped 0 bases, with 20 bases sitting between them. The V gene's germline CDR1 is SNHLY and CDR2 FYNNEI. In DNA form, the CDR3 reads TGTGCCAGCAGATTAGTCTCCAACCCTGCCGCGAACACCGGGGAGCTGTTTTTT. Translated: CASRLVSNPAANTGELFF.

A remark on this clone: This sample also contains other DNA sequences that code for the same CDR3. The chain has TRBV27 and TRBJ1-1; the D is unclear. Trimming took 6 bases from V and 5 from J, leaving 19 bases between them. The CDR3 covers 15 residues. CDR1 and CDR2 from the germline V gene are MNHEY and SMNVEV (reference sequence). In DNA form, the CDR3 reads TGTGCCAGCAGCCCAACCTCTCCAGTCCGGACTGAAGCTTTCTTT. Amino acids: CASSPTSPVRTEAFF.

The chain links TRBV7-2 to TRBJ1-2; 7 nucleotides line up with TRBD1. This CDR3 has 13 residues. The germline CDR1 and CDR2 sequences are SGHTA and FQGNSA. V was pared by 2 bases and J by 5 bases, with 2 bases of the junction left unmatched. This CDR3 reads CASSLYRGYGYTF. The CDR3 bases are TGTGCCAGCAGCTTATACAGGGGTTATGGCTACACCTTC. The entire variable domain, with the rest obtained from reference TRBV7-2 and TRBJ1-2, is as follows: GAGVSQSPSNKVTEKGKDVELRCDPISGHTALYWYRQSLGQGLEFLIYFQGNSAPDKSGLPSDRFSAERTGGSVSTLTIQRTQQEDSAVYLCASSLYRGYGYTFGSGTRLTVV.

This chain uses TRBV6-1 with TRBJ2-4; D tentatively fits TRBD1 or TRBD2 (5 bases each). The germline gives CDR1 MNHNS, CDR2 SASEGT. V was shortened by 8 bases and J by 5 bases, with 13 bases between the two germline ends. CDR3 size: 13 residues. CDR3 bases: TGTGCCAGCGGGACGACCAGGCAAAACATTCAGTACTTC. It yields the protein CASGTTRQNIQYF.